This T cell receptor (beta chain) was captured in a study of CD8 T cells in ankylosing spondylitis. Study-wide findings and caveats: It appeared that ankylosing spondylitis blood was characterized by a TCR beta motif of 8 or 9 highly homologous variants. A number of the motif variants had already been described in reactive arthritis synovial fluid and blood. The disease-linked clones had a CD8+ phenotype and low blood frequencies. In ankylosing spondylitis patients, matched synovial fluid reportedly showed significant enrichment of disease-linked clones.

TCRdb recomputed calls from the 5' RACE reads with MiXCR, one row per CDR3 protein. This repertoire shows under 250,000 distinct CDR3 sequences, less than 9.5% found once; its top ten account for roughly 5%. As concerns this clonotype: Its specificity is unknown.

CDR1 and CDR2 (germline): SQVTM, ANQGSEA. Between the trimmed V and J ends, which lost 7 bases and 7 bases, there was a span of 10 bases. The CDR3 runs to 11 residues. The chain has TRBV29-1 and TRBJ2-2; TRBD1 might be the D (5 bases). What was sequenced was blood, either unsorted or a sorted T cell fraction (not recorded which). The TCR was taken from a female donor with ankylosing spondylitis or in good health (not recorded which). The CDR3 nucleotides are TGCAGCGCTGTAAGGGGCGGGGAGCTGTTTTTT. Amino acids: CSAVRGGELFF.